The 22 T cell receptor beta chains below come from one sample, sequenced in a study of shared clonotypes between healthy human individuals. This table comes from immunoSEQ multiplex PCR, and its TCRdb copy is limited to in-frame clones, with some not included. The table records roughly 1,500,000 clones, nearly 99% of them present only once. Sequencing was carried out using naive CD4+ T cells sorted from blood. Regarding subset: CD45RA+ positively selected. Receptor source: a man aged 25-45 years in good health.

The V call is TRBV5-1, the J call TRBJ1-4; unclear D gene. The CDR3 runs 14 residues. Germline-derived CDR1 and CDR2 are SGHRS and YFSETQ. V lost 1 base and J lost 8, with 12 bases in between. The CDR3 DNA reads TGCGCCAGCAGCTTGTTATCGGGCGGGGAAAAACTGTTTTTT. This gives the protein CASSLLSGGEKLFF. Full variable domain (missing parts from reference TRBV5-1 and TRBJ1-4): KAGVTQTPRYLIKTRGQQVTLSCSPISGHRSVSWYQQTPGQGLQFLFEYFSETQRNKGNFPGRFSGRQFSNSRSEMNVSTLELGDSALYLCASSLLSGGEKLFFGSGTQLSVL.

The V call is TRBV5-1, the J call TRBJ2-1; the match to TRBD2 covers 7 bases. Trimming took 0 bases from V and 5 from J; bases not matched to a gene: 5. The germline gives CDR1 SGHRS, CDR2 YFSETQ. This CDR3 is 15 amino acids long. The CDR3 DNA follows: TGCGCCAGCAGCTTGGTGAGGGAGGGCCACAATGAGCAGTTCTTC. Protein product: CASSLVREGHNEQFF. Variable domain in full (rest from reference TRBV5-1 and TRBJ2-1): KAGVTQTPRYLIKTRGQQVTLSCSPISGHRSVSWYQQTPGQGLQFLFEYFSETQRNKGNFPGRFSGRQFSNSRSEMNVSTLELGDSALYLCASSLVREGHNEQFFGPGTRLTVL.

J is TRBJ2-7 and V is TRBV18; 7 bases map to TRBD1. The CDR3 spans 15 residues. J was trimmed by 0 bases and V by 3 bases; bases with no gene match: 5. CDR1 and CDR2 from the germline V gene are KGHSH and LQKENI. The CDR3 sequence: CASSPGQPGSYEQYF. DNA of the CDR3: TGTGCCAGCTCACCGGGACAGCCAGGCTCCTACGAGCAGTACTTC.

This CDR3 is CASFYPDTQYF. DNA of the CDR3: TGTGCCAGCTTTTACCCAGATACGCAGTATTTT. V is TRBV28 and J is TRBJ2-3; D is undetermined. Trimming cost V 8 bases and J 4 bases, with 7 bases left between them. This CDR3 contains 11 residues. CDR1 and CDR2 from the germline V gene are MDHEN and SYDVKM. The full variable domain, completed using reference TRBV28 and TRBJ2-3, is DVKVTQSSRYLVKRTGEKVFLECVQDMDHENMFWYRQDPGLGLRLIYFSYDVKMKEKGDIPEGYSVSREKKERFSLILESASTNQTSMYLCASFYPDTQYFGPGTRLTVL.

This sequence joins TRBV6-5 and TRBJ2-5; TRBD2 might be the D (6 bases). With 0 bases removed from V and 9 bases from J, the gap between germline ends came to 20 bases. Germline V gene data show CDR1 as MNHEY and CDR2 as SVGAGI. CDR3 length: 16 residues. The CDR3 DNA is TGTGCCAGCAGTTACTCCCCGAGGCGGGACCAAGGACCCCAGTACTTC. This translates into CASSYSPRRDQGPQYF.

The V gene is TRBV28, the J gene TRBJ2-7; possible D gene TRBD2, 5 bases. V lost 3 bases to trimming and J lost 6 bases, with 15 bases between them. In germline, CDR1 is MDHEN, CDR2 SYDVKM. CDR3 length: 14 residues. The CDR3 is CASSLLKGAPEQYF. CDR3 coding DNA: TGTGCCAGCAGTTTGTTGAAGGGAGCCCCCGAGCAGTACTTC.

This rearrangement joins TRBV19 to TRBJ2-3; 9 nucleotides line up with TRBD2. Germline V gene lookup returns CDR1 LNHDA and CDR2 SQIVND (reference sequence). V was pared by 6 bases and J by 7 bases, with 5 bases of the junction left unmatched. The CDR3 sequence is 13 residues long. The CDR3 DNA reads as TGTGCCAGTAGCGCGGGAGGGCCGAATACGCAGTATTTT. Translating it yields CASSAGGPNTQYF.

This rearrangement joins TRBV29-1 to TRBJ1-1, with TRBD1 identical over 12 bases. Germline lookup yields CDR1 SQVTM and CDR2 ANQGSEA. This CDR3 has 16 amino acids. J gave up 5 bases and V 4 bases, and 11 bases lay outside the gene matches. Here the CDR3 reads CSVVGYGTGGGTEAFF. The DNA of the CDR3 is TGCAGCGTTGTCGGATATGGGACAGGGGGCGGAACTGAAGCTTTCTTT.

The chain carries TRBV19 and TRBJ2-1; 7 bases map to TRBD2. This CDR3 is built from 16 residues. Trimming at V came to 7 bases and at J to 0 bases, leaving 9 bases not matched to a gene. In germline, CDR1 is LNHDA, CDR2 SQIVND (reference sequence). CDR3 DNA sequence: TGTGCCAGTACCCCGACTAGCCGCGGCTCCTACAATGAGCAGTTCTTC. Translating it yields CASTPTSRGSYNEQFF.

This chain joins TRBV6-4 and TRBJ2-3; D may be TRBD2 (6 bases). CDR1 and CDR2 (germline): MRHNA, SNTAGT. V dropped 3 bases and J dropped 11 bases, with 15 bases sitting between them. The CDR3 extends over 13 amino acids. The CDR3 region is CASSESGLTKQYF. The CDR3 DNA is TGTGCCAGCAGTGAATCTGGACTAACTAAGCAGTATTTT.

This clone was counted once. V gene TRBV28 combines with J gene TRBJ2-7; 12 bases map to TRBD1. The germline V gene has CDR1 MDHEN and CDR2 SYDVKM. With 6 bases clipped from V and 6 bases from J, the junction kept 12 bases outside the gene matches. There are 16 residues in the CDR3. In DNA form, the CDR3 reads TGTGCCAGCAGATTAACCGGGACAGGGGGCGTATTCGAGCAGTACTTC. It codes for CASRLTGTGGVFEQYF.

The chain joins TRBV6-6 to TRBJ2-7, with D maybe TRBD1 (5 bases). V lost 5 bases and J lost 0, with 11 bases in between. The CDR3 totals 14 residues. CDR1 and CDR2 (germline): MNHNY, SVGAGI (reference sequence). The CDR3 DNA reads TGTGCCAGCAGTCATGGACACAACTCCTACGAGCAGTACTTC. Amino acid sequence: CASSHGHNSYEQYF.

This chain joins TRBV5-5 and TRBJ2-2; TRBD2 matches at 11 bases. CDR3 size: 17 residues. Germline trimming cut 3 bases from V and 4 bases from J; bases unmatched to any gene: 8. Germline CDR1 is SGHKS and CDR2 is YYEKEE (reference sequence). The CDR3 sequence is CASSSLSGRAGTGELFF. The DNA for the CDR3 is TGTGCCAGCAGCTCCCTTAGCGGGAGGGCCGGCACCGGGGAGCTGTTTTTT. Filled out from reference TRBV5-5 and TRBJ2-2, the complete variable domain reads DAGVTQSPTHLIKTRGQQVTLRCSPISGHKSVSWYQQVLGQGPQFIFQYYEKEERGRGNFPDRFSARQFPNYSSELNVNALLLGDSALYLCASSSLSGRAGTGELFFGEGSRLTVL.

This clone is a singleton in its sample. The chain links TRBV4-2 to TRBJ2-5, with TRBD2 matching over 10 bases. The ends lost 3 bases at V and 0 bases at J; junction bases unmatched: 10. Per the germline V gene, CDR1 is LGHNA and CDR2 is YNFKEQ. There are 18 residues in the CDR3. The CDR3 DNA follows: TGTGCCAGCAGCCAGGGACGGACTAGCGGTGCGTACCAAGAGACCCAGTACTTC. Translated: CASSQGRTSGAYQETQYF.

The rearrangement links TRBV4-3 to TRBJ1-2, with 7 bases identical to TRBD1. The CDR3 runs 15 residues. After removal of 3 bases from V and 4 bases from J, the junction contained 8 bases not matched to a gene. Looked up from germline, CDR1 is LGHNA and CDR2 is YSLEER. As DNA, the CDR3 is TGCGCCAGCAGCCATACTCCCGGGACAGTCTATGGCTACACCTTC. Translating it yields CASSHTPGTVYGYTF.

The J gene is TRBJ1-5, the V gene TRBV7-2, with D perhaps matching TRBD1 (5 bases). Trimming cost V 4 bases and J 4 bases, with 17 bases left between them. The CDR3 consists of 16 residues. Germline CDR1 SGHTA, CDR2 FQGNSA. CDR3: CASSSLGTGYNQPQHF. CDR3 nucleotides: TGTGCCAGCAGCTCCCTCGGGACGGGTTATAATCAGCCCCAGCATTTT.

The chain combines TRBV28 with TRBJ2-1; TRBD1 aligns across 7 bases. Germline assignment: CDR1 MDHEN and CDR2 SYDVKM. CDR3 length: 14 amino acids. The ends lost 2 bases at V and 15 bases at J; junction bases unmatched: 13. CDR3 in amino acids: CASSLSPDDRATFF. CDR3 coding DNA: TGTGCCAGCAGTTTAAGCCCCGACGACAGGGCGACGTTCTTC.

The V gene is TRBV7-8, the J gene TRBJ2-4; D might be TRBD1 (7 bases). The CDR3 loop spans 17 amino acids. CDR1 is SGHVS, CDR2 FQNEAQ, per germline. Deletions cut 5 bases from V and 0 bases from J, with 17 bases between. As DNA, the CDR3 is TGTGCCAGCAGCCAGGTCCAGGGGGACTTAGCCAAAAACATTCAGTACTTC. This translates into CASSQVQGDLAKNIQYF.

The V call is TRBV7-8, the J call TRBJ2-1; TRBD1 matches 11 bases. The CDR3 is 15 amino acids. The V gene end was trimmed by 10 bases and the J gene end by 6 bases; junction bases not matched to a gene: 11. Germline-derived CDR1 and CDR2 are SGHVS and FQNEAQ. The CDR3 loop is CATERTGGLVNEQFF. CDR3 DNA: TGTGCCACCGAAAGGACAGGGGGCTTGGTCAATGAGCAGTTCTTC. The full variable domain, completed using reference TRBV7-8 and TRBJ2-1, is GAGVSQSPRYKVAKRGQDVALRCDPISGHVSLFWYQQALGQGPEFLTYFQNEAQLDKSGLPSDRFFAERPEGSVSTLKIQRTQQEDSAVYLCATERTGGLVNEQFFGPGTRLTVL.

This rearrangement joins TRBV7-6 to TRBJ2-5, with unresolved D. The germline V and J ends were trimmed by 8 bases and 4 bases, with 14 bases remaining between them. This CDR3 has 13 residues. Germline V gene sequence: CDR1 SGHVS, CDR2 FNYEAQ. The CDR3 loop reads CASHPAGGETQYF. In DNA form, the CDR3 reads TGTGCCAGCCACCCCGCAGGCGGAGAGACCCAGTACTTC. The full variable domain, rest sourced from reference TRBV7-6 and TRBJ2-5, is GAGVSQSPRYKVTKRGQDVALRCDPISGHVSLYWYRQALGQGPEFLTYFNYEAQQDKSGLPNDRFSAERPEGSISTLTIQRTEQRDSAMYRCASHPAGGETQYFGPGTRLLVL.

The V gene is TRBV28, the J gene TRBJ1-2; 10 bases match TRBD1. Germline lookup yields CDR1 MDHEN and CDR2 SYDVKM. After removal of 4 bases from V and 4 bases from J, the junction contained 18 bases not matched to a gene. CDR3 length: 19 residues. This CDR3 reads CASSSDFRDRGEYSYGYTF. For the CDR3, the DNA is TGTGCCAGCAGTTCAGACTTCCGGGACAGGGGCGAATATAGCTATGGCTACACCTTC.

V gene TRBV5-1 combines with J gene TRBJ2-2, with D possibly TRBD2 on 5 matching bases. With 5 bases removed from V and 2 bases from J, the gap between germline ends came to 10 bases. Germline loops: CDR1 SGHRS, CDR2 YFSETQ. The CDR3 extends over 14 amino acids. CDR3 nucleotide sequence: TGCGCCAGCAGAAGCGGAACAAACACCGGGGAGCTGTTTTTT. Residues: CASRSGTNTGELFF.